The 28 T cell receptor beta chains reported below all come from one sample, sequenced in a study of blood T cell repertoires in COVID-19. TCRdb keeps only in-frame clones here, not all; method: immunoSEQ multiplex PCR. This table holds 350,000 to 450,000 clones, about 87% found once. Sequencing was performed on peripheral blood. The receptor source for this set is a human donor in a cohort sampled during active COVID-19.

J is TRBJ1-2 and V is TRBV6-1; D unclear. V gave up 0 bases and J gave up 4 bases, with 12 bases separating them. The germline V gene has CDR1 MNHNS and CDR2 SASEGT. This CDR3 spans 15 amino acids. This CDR3 is CASSEALGSTYGYTF. The CDR3 nucleotides read TGTGCCAGCAGTGAAGCGCTTGGCAGTACCTATGGCTACACCTTC.

The genes are TRBV19 and TRBJ1-3; 7 nucleotides line up with TRBD1. The CDR3 contains 15 residues. The V segment lost 7 bases and the J segment 4 bases; nucleotides outside the gene matches: 10. The V gene's germline CDR1 is LNHDA and CDR2 SQIVND (reference sequence). Written as DNA, the CDR3 is TGTGCCAGTAAGCCACCGGGACAGAGGGGAAACACCATATATTTT. Translating gives CASKPPGQRGNTIYF.

V and J are TRBV5-1 and TRBJ1-3, with D unclear. The CDR3 runs 15 residues. Germline-derived CDR1 and CDR2 are SGHRS and YFSETQ. V lost 4 bases to trimming and J lost 0 bases, with 11 bases between them. In nucleotides, the CDR3 is TGCGCCAGCAGCCTAGACGGTAGCTCTGGAAACACCATATATTTT. It yields the protein CASSLDGSSGNTIYF.

CDR3: CASSVGEYHTGELFF. The CDR3 DNA reads TGCGCCAGCAGCGTTGGGGAGTATCACACCGGGGAGCTGTTTTTT. The chain joins TRBV5-1 to TRBJ2-2, with a tentative D call TRBD2 (5 bases). Trimming shortened V by 4 bases and J by 3 bases, and 13 bases separated the two germline ends. Germline CDR1 reads SGHRS; CDR2 reads YFSETQ. The CDR3 runs 15 residues.

The chain employs TRBV5-4 and TRBJ1-2; D may be TRBD1 (6 bases). CDR1 and CDR2 (germline): SGHNT, YYREEE (reference sequence). V lost 4 bases, J lost 7 bases, and 20 bases lay in between. The CDR3 spans 15 residues. CDR3 nucleotides: TGTGCCAGCAGCCGGATTGGGGGGGCTTCGGTTGGCTACACCTTC. Its protein is CASSRIGGASVGYTF.

Only one count was recorded for this clone. This chain connects TRBV2 to TRBJ1-2; tentatively, D is TRBD1 (5 bases). This CDR3 is built from 14 residues. CDR1 is SNHLY, CDR2 FYNNEI, per germline. V lost 7 bases and J 2 bases, leaving 14 bases between the germline ends. CDR3 protein: CASNLGGGNYGYTF. In DNA form, the CDR3 reads TGTGCCAGCAACCTGGGCGGGGGGAACTATGGCTACACCTTC.

This chain links TRBV6-1 with TRBJ2-7; 7 bases align to TRBD1. The CDR3 consists of 14 residues. V was pared by 3 bases and J by 4 bases, with 6 bases of the junction left unmatched. The germline CDR1 and CDR2 sequences are MNHNS and SASEGT. The CDR3 DNA reads as TGTGCCAGCAGTGACCGGGACAGATATTACGAGCAGTACTTC. Translated: CASSDRDRYYEQYF.

The chain carries TRBV5-4 and TRBJ1-2, with a weak D call TRBD1 (5 bases). Trimming left V 2 bases short and J 0 bases short, with 11 bases between. Germline CDR1 and CDR2: SGHNT and YYREEE (reference sequence). The CDR3 totals 15 residues. The CDR3 reads CASSFDRRANYGYTF. The CDR3 DNA reads TGTGCCAGCAGCTTCGACAGAAGGGCTAACTATGGCTACACCTTC.

V is TRBV2 and J is TRBJ2-1, with a possible D match to TRBD1 (6 bases). V lost 8 bases and J lost 7, with 15 bases in between. Germline lookup yields CDR1 SNHLY and CDR2 FYNNEI. The CDR3 covers 13 residues. CDR3 in amino acids: CASCFEGTNEQFF. The CDR3 DNA follows: TGTGCCAGCTGCTTCGAGGGGACAAATGAGCAGTTCTTC.

The gene calls are TRBV7-2 and TRBJ2-2; 9 bases align to TRBD2. The CDR3 has 16 residues. V shed 8 bases and J 0 bases; nucleotides not matched to a gene: 7. Looked up from germline, CDR1 is SGHTA and CDR2 is FQGNSA. CDR3 bases: TGTGCCAGCGAATGGGCTAGCGGGGCGAACACCGGGGAGCTGTTTTTT. It is translated as CASEWASGANTGELFF.

The CDR3 reads CASSTTGGEQPQHF. The DNA for the CDR3 is TGTGCCAGTAGTACCACAGGGGGAGAGCAGCCCCAGCATTTT. The chain links TRBV19 to TRBJ1-5; 8 bases align to TRBD1. This CDR3 is 14 amino acids long. The V gene's germline CDR1 is LNHDA and CDR2 SQIVND (reference sequence). The trim removed 4 bases at V and 7 bases at J, leaving 6 bases unmatched.

The DNA of the CDR3 is TGTGCCAGCAGCTTAGTGCGGGACTACCGAACGTACGAGCAGTACTTC. Protein: CASSLVRDYRTYEQYF. The rearrangement links TRBV13 to TRBJ2-7; 7 bases line up with TRBD2. Germline-derived CDR1 and CDR2 are PRHDT and FYEKMQ (reference sequence). The CDR3 covers 16 residues. Trimming at V came to 1 base and at J to 4 bases, leaving 10 bases not matched to a gene.

The chain recombines TRBV6-1 with TRBJ1-4; no clear D gene. Looked up from germline, CDR1 is MNHNS and CDR2 is SASEGT. The CDR3 is 14 amino acids. V gave up 1 base and J gave up 7 bases, with 10 bases separating them. CDR3 in DNA: TGTGCCAGCAGTGAAGGGAGGGTTAGTGAAAAACTGTTTTTT. Protein product: CASSEGRVSEKLFF.

This chain joins TRBV2 and TRBJ1-4, with 8 bases that match TRBD1. The germline gives CDR1 SNHLY, CDR2 FYNNEI. The junction had 5 bases not matched to a gene; V was cut back by 7 bases and J by 4 bases. The CDR3 is made up of 14 amino acids. The CDR3 is CASKGGQDNEKLFF. The CDR3 coding sequence is TGTGCCAGCAAGGGGGGACAGGATAATGAAAAACTGTTTTTT.

The chain employs TRBV11-2 and TRBJ2-2; no clear D. V lost 4 bases and J 8 bases, leaving 8 bases between the germline ends. This CDR3 is built from 12 residues. CDR1 is SGHAT, CDR2 FQNNGV, per germline. CDR3 amino acids: CASSSVFGELFF. DNA of the CDR3: TGTGCCAGCAGCTCGGTCTTTGGGGAGCTGTTTTTT.

This clone appeared a few times. V and J are TRBV7-2 and TRBJ1-6; 7 bases match TRBD1. The CDR3 is 16 amino acids. J lost 5 bases, V lost 2 bases, and 6 bases had no gene match. Germline V gene lookup returns CDR1 SGHTA and CDR2 FQGNSA. The CDR3: CASSLKGTVHNSPLHF. DNA for the CDR3: TGTGCCAGCAGCTTAAAGGGGACAGTACATAATTCACCCCTCCACTTT.

This clone has just one count. The chain carries TRBV30 and TRBJ1-2; possibly TRBD1 for D (6 bases). Germline V gene sequence: CDR1 GTSNPN, CDR2 SVGIG (reference sequence). The CDR3 contains 14 residues. Trimming cost V 4 bases and J 2 bases, with 14 bases left between them. The DNA for the CDR3 is TGTGCCTGGAATAGAGGGGGTTCAAACTATGGCTACACCTTC. This gives the protein CAWNRGGSNYGYTF. Looking up the rest from reference TRBV30 and TRBJ1-2 gives the full variable domain: SQTIHQWPATLVQPVGSPLSLECTVEGTSNPNLYWYRQAAGRGLQLLFYSVGIGQISSEVPQNLSASRPQDRQFILSSKKLLLSDSGFYLCAWNRGGSNYGYTFGSGTRLTVV.

This clone was observed a few times. V gene TRBV7-9 combines with J gene TRBJ2-7; no definite D call. Germline V gene data show CDR1 as SEHNR and CDR2 as FQNEAQ (reference sequence). V shed 6 bases and J shed 2 bases, with 14 bases lying between them. CDR3 length equals 14 residues. Here the CDR3 DNA reads TGTGCCAGCAGTATCAGAGGAACTCCCTACGAGCAGTACTTC. This gives the protein CASSIRGTPYEQYF.

This clone came up a few times. The chain couples TRBV9 to TRBJ2-7, with D possibly matching TRBD1 (6 bases). V was trimmed by 0 bases and J by 2 bases, leaving 12 bases between them. This CDR3 is 15 amino acids long. CDR1 and CDR2 from the germline V gene are SGDLS and YYNGEE. The CDR3 nucleotides are TGTGCCAGCAGCGTAGTCCCCGGACAGACCTACGAGCAGTACTTC. Its translation is CASSVVPGQTYEQYF.

The J gene is TRBJ2-7, the V gene TRBV30; 9 bases fit TRBD1. CDR1 and CDR2 (germline): GTSNPN, SVGIG (reference sequence). With 3 bases clipped from V and 4 bases from J, the junction kept 7 bases outside the gene matches. The CDR3 contains 14 residues. The CDR3, as DNA: TGTGCCTGGAGGGTTACAGGGGGCGGATACGAGCAGTACTTC. This translates into CAWRVTGGGYEQYF.

DNA for the CDR3: TGTGCCAGCAGCTTGGATTTAGCGGGAGCTTCCACCGGGGAGCTGTTTTTT. As protein: CASSLDLAGASTGELFF. This rearrangement joins TRBV5-8 to TRBJ2-2; TRBD2 matches at 9 bases. J lost 4 bases, V lost 0 bases, and 7 bases had no gene match. Germline CDR1 SGHTS, CDR2 YDEGEE. The CDR3 consists of 17 residues.

The chain recombines TRBV4-1 with TRBJ2-7, with 9 bases fitting TRBD1. This CDR3 has 14 amino acids. Trimming at V came to 1 base and at J to 4 bases, leaving 2 bases not matched to a gene. Germline V CDR1 and CDR2: MGHRA, YSYEKL. The CDR3 nucleotides read TGCGCCAGCAGCCAAGCGGGACAGGGATACGAGCAGTACTTC. Residues: CASSQAGQGYEQYF.

The V gene is TRBV28, the J gene TRBJ2-1; the D gene is possibly TRBD2 (6 bases). V lost 1 base to trimming and J lost 9 bases, with 13 bases between them. From germline, CDR1 is MDHEN and CDR2 SYDVKM. The CDR3 length is 14 residues. The CDR3 sequence is CASSLLGGGSEQFF. The CDR3, as DNA: TGTGCCAGCAGTTTATTGGGGGGAGGTAGTGAGCAGTTCTTC. The full variable domain, completed using reference TRBV28 and TRBJ2-1, is DVKVTQSSRYLVKRTGEKVFLECVQDMDHENMFWYRQDPGLGLRLIYFSYDVKMKEKGDIPEGYSVSREKKERFSLILESASTNQTSMYLCASSLLGGGSEQFFGPGTRLTVL.

This sequence joins TRBV4-1 and TRBJ2-3; D perhaps matches TRBD2 (6 bases). Per the germline V gene, CDR1 is MGHRA and CDR2 is YSYEKL. The CDR3 runs 18 residues. The V gene lost 1 base and the J gene lost 0 bases, with 17 bases spanning the gap. CDR3 sequence: CASSQVGVGGRSTDTQYF. For the CDR3, the DNA is TGCGCCAGCAGCCAAGTGGGGGTGGGAGGAAGGAGCACAGATACGCAGTATTTT.

This clone occurred many times. This chain uses TRBV5-1 with TRBJ2-3; TRBD2 matches 12 bases. Per the germline V gene, CDR1 is SGHRS and CDR2 is YFSETQ. The CDR3 has 17 residues. Trimming cost V 3 bases and J 7 bases; bases outside gene matches: 12. The CDR3 DNA reads as TGCGCCAGCAGCTCGACCCCTAGCGGGGGGGCCGATAATACGCAGTATTTT. It codes for CASSSTPSGGADNTQYF.

This rearrangement joins TRBV24-1 to TRBJ2-5; 7 bases are a match to TRBD1. CDR1 and CDR2 from the germline V gene are KGHDR and SFDVKD. This CDR3 is built from 14 residues. V shed 9 bases, J shed 5 bases, and the junction held 11 bases outside the gene matches. In DNA, the CDR3 is TGTGCCACCTCGGGACAGACGCCCGAGGAGACCCAGTACTTC. Amino acid sequence: CATSGQTPEETQYF.

The chain has TRBV6-5 and TRBJ1-1; TRBD1 matches at 11 bases. There are 15 residues in the CDR3. V trimming: 6 bases; J trimming: 0 bases; junction bases outside the gene matches: 3. The V gene's germline CDR1 is MNHEY and CDR2 SVGAGI. CDR3 DNA: TGTGCCAGCAGGAGGGACAGGGGGATGAACACTGAAGCTTTCTTT. Protein: CASRRDRGMNTEAFF.

This chain joins TRBV4-1 and TRBJ1-2, with 12 bases matching TRBD1. J was trimmed by 0 bases and V by 2 bases; bases with no gene match: 7. The germline CDR1 and CDR2 sequences are MGHRA and YSYEKL. The CDR3 totals 18 residues. DNA for the CDR3: TGCGCCAGCAGCCAACCCCCGGGACAGGGGGCGTCTAACTATGGCTACACCTTC. Its translation: CASSQPPGQGASNYGYTF.